One and the same sample provided the 15 T cell receptor beta chains below, sequenced in a study of identical twins. TCRdb called the 5' RACE reads again in MiXCR, with one record for every CDR3 protein. This sample has approximately 600,000 distinct CDR3 sequences, with 9.6% found just once. This same sample was also part of a study on yellow fever vaccine responses in identical twins.

Sequenced: PBMCs. The receptors were sampled from a woman younger than 30 in good health.

There are a few counts of this clonotype. The J gene is TRBJ2-7, the V gene TRBV5-1, with 9 nucleotides matching TRBD2. Germline CDR1 and CDR2: SGHRS and YFSETQ. The CDR3 is 17 amino acids. J gave up 7 bases and V 0 bases, and 14 bases lay outside the gene matches. In nucleotides, the CDR3 is TGCGCCAGCAGCTTGGTAGGTCGAGTAGCGGGAGTGGAGGAGCAGTACTTC. Encoded protein: CASSLVGRVAGVEEQYF.

In its sample, this clonotype was seen many times. This chain connects TRBV11-2 to TRBJ2-5; no clear D. The V gene lost 1 base and the J gene lost 3 bases, with 9 bases spanning the gap. Looked up from germline, CDR1 is SGHAT and CDR2 is FQNNGV. The CDR3 is 14 amino acids. CDR3 sequence (DNA): TGTGCCAGCAGCTTAGGGCGGATCGAAGAGACCCAGTACTTC. Protein sequence: CASSLGRIEETQYF.

Only a few counts were recorded for this clonotype. In DNA form, the CDR3 reads TGTGCCATCCCCCTATTCGCAGTGGAGCGGGAGGGGGTAAGGAGAGAGACCCAGTACTTC. Protein product: CAIPLFAVEREGVRRETQYF. The V call is TRBV11-1, the J call TRBJ2-5; 10 bases fit TRBD2. V lost 10 bases to trimming and J lost 4 bases; unmatched junction nucleotides: 27. Germline V gives CDR1 SGHAT, CDR2 FQDESV (reference sequence). The CDR3 loop spans 20 amino acids.

This clonotype came up a few times. The V and J genes are TRBV7-9 and TRBJ1-5, with 9 bases that match TRBD1. V lost 3 bases and J lost 5; bases outside the gene matches: 5. This CDR3 region has 15 residues. Per the germline V gene, CDR1 is SEHNR and CDR2 is FQNEAQ (reference sequence). The CDR3 protein is CASSLGTGTDQPQHF. DNA of the CDR3: TGTGCCAGCAGCTTGGGGACAGGGACCGATCAGCCCCAGCATTTT.

This clonotype was seen many times. The chain carries TRBV16 and TRBJ1-5; D remains unclear. Germline CDR1 KGHSY, CDR2 FQNENV. CDR3 length: 12 residues. V lost 3 bases and J lost 4, with 4 bases in between. The chain's CDR3 is CASSQGNQPQHF. CDR3 nucleotide sequence: TGTGCCAGCAGCCAGGGAAATCAGCCCCAGCATTTT. Based on the CDR3 plus reference TRBV16 and TRBJ1-5, the full variable domain is GEEVAQTPKHLVRGEGQKAKLYCAPIKGHSYVFWYQQVLKNEFKFLISFQNENVFDETGMPKERFSAKCLPNSPCSLEIQATKLEDSAVYFCASSQGNQPQHFGDGTRLSIL.

As concerns this clonotype: An end of the junction does not agree with germline; a read error may underlie this. The CDR3 DNA sequence: TGCAGCGTTGAGTCCCCCCCTGGGGAGATCCAGTACTTC. Protein sequence: CSVESPPGEIQYF. This chain uses TRBV29-1 with TRBJ2-5; maybe TRBD2 (5 bases). This CDR3 is built from 13 residues. Germline V CDR1 and CDR2: SQVTM, ANQGSEA.

This clonotype has ten or more counts. CDR3: CASSQDLAGGTFEQYF. The CDR3 DNA follows: TGCGCCAGCAGCCAGGATCTAGCGGGAGGTACCTTCGAGCAGTACTTC. The gene calls are TRBV4-3 and TRBJ2-7; 11 nucleotides align to TRBD2. V dropped 3 bases and J dropped 6; count of bases not matched to a gene: 10. This CDR3 is built from 16 residues. Per the germline V gene, CDR1 is LGHNA and CDR2 is YSLEER.

In its sample, this clonotype was seen a few times. V is TRBV7-2 and J is TRBJ2-7, with D uncertain. This CDR3 spans 15 amino acids. Trimming shortened V by 1 base and J by 2 bases, and 12 bases separated the two germline ends. Germline CDR1 reads SGHTA; CDR2 reads FQGNSA. The CDR3 protein is CASSLVGEDPYEQYF. In DNA form, the CDR3 reads TGTGCCAGCAGCTTAGTGGGTGAAGACCCCTACGAGCAGTACTTC.

This clonotype was counted many times. This chain connects TRBV29-1 to TRBJ2-7; 7 bases match TRBD1. The V and J ends lost 5 bases and 3 bases, in that order; junction bases with no gene match: 10. The length of the CDR3 is 14 residues. Germline lookup yields CDR1 SQVTM and CDR2 ANQGSEA. CDR3 nucleotide sequence: TGCAGCGTTTATCGGCAGGGGGTGGACTACGAGCAGTACTTC. This gives the protein CSVYRQGVDYEQYF.

This clonotype has ten or more counts. The rearrangement joins TRBV4-1 to TRBJ1-2; D unclear. The CDR3 totals 13 residues. Per germline, CDR1 MGHRA and CDR2 YSYEKL. Trimming shortened V by 2 bases and J by 7 bases, and 11 bases separated the two germline ends. The CDR3 sequence is CASSQTRQGGYTF. The CDR3, as DNA: TGCGCCAGCAGCCAAACACGACAAGGTGGCTACACCTTC.

This clonotype was counted only a few times. The chain combines TRBV7-8 with TRBJ2-2, with 8 bases lining up with TRBD1. This CDR3 has 15 amino acids. With V trimmed by 4 bases and J by 4 bases, 5 bases remained unmatched. Germline-derived CDR1 and CDR2 are SGHVS and FQNEAQ. The CDR3, as DNA: TGTGCCAGCAGCTCGCCCGACAGGGGCACCGGGGAGCTGTTTTTT. This translates into CASSSPDRGTGELFF. Filled out from reference TRBV7-8 and TRBJ2-2, the complete variable domain reads GAGVSQSPRYKVAKRGQDVALRCDPISGHVSLFWYQQALGQGPEFLTYFQNEAQLDKSGLPSDRFFAERPEGSVSTLKIQRTQQEDSAVYLCASSSPDRGTGELFFGEGSRLTVL.

This clonotype appeared many times. CDR3 in amino acids: CASSWTSGRRYNEQFF. CDR3 in DNA: TGTGCCAGCAGCTGGACTAGCGGGAGGAGGTACAATGAGCAGTTCTTC. The chain couples TRBV7-9 to TRBJ2-1; 14 positions agree with TRBD2. Germline V CDR1 and CDR2: SEHNR, FQNEAQ (reference sequence). The V and J ends lost 4 bases and 4 bases, in that order; junction bases with no gene match: 3. The CDR3 consists of 16 residues.

There are many counts of this clonotype. The gene calls are TRBV20-1 and TRBJ2-1, with 11 positions matching TRBD2. Germline assignment: CDR1 DFQATT and CDR2 SNEGSKA (reference sequence). CDR3 length equals 14 residues. V was pared by 3 bases and J by 4 bases, with 2 bases of the junction left unmatched. The CDR3 nucleotides are TGCAGTGCTAGGAGGACTAGCGGGTACAATGAGCAGTTCTTC. Protein: CSARRTSGYNEQFF.

This clonotype was observed a handful of times. J is TRBJ1-5 and V is TRBV4-3; 7 nucleotides align to TRBD1. The CDR3 covers 15 residues. J lost 6 bases, V lost 1 base, and 6 bases had no gene match. The germline V gene has CDR1 LGHNA and CDR2 YSLEER. DNA for the CDR3: TGCGCCAGCAGCCAAGTGCTACAGGGGACTCAGCCCCAGCATTTT. Translation: CASSQVLQGTQPQHF.

This clonotype was found many times. The V call is TRBV5-6, the J call TRBJ2-1; TRBD1 matches at 7 bases. Germline V lookup: CDR1 SGHDT, CDR2 YYEEEE. There are 14 residues in the CDR3. Trimming removed 2 bases from V and 2 bases from J; junction bases left unmatched: 1. Here the CDR3 reads CASSLGGPYNEQFF. The CDR3 DNA is TGTGCCAGCAGCTTAGGGGGCCCCTACAATGAGCAGTTCTTC.